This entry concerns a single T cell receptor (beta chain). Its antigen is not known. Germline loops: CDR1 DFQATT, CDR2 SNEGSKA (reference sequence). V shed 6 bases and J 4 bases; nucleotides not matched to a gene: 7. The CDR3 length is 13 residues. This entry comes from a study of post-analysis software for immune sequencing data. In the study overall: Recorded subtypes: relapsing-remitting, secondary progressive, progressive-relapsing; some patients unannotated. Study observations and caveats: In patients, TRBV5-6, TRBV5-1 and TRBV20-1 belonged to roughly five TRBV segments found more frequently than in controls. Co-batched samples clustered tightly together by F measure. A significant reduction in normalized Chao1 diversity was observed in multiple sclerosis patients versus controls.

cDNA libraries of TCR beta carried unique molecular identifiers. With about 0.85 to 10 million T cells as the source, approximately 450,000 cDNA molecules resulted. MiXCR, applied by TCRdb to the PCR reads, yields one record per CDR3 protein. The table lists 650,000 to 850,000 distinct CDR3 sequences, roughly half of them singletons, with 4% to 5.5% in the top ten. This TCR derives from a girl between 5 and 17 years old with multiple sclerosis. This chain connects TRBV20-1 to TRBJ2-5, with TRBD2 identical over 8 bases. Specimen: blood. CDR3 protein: CSAPKSGGETQYF. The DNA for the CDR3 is TGCAGTGCGCCTAAAAGCGGGGGAGAGACCCAGTACTTC.